One sample yielded the 25 T cell receptor beta chains listed below, sequenced in a study of molecular identifiers for immune sequencing clone quantification. TCRdb re-called the PCR reads with MiXCR, one entry per CDR3 protein. The profile covers 60,000 to 70,000 distinct CDR3 sequences, with 15% to 20% appearing a single time and over 1.3% taken by the ten largest. The sample comprised naive CD8+ T cells from blood, with Jurkat cell RNA spiked in. Subset reported: FACS-sorted CD8+CD4-CCR7+CD45RA+ naive T cells. The source is a human donor in good health. Some libraries in this study had Jurkat cell RNA spiked in.

This clonotype was observed at least ten times. The V gene is TRBV19, the J gene TRBJ2-1; D not resolved. The CDR3 extends over 15 amino acids. Germline-derived CDR1 and CDR2 are LNHDA and SQIVND (reference sequence). Trimming left V 0 bases short and J 3 bases short, with 9 bases between. The CDR3 DNA reads TGTGCCAGTAGTATAGATCAGTGGGGCTACAATGAGCAGTTCTTC. Encoded protein: CASSIDQWGYNEQFF.

The chain joins TRBV29-1 to TRBJ2-1; 9 bases agree with TRBD2. The junction had 10 bases not matched to a gene; V was cut back by 0 bases and J by 7 bases. The germline CDR1 and CDR2 sequences are SQVTM and ANQGSEA. There are 16 residues in the CDR3. CDR3 DNA: TGCAGCGTTGAAGATCTAGGCGGGAGGGCCATGAATGAGCAGTTCTTC. Encoded protein: CSVEDLGGRAMNEQFF.

Many counts were recorded for this clonotype. The chain couples TRBV10-3 to TRBJ2-3; 7 nucleotides agree with TRBD2. CDR3 size: 15 residues. With V trimmed by 8 bases and J by 4 bases, 12 bases remained unmatched. Germline V gives CDR1 ENHRY, CDR2 SYGVKD. CDR3 protein: CAIAGDGLNPDTQYF. In nucleotides, the CDR3 is TGTGCCATCGCGGGGGATGGACTAAATCCAGATACGCAGTATTTT.

With regard to this clonotype: The junction does not match germline at one end; this may be a read error. The chain links TRBV7-8 to TRBJ1-6; D might be TRBD1 (6 bases). The germline gives CDR1 SGHVS, CDR2 FQNEAQ. This CDR3 is 16 amino acids long. This CDR3 reads CASSLEPGGMNSPPHF. Written as DNA, the CDR3 is TGTGCCAGCAGCTTAGAGCCTGGGGGCATGAATTCACCCCCCCACTTT.

This clonotype was observed a handful of times. The CDR3 nucleotides read TGCGCCAGCAGCCAAGATTCAGTTAGGAATGAGCAGTTCTTC. The encoded protein is CASSQDSVRNEQFF. The chain uses TRBV4-3 and TRBJ2-1; D is ambiguous. The CDR3 extends over 14 amino acids. Trimming removed 0 bases at V and 7 bases at J, with 10 bases between. Germline assignment: CDR1 LGHNA and CDR2 YSLEER.

This clonotype was detected ten times or more. The rearrangement joins TRBV19 to TRBJ2-3; D unresolved. The V gene lost 6 bases and the J gene lost 1 base, with 11 bases spanning the gap. The CDR3 length is 14 residues. Germline assignment: CDR1 LNHDA and CDR2 SQIVND (reference sequence). The CDR3 coding sequence is TGTGCCAGTAGGTATGAAACGGGCACAGATACGCAGTATTTT. This sequence encodes CASRYETGTDTQYF.

This clonotype was seen at least ten times. The CDR3 DNA is TGTGCCAGCAGCTTTACCGGGGCCGGGGGTAACTATGGCTACACCTTC. As protein: CASSFTGAGGNYGYTF. V and J are TRBV7-9 and TRBJ1-2; D is perhaps TRBD1 (5 bases). This CDR3 comprises 16 residues. V shed 3 bases and J shed 1 base, with 15 bases lying between them. From germline, CDR1 is SEHNR and CDR2 FQNEAQ (reference sequence).

Concerning this clonotype: A much larger clone is a single base away; this may be a read error. This sequence joins TRBV7-8 and TRBJ1-1; D is unresolved. CDR1 is SGHVS and CDR2 is FQNEAQ in the germline V gene. This CDR3 contains 14 residues. The CDR3 region has the DNA TGTGCCAGCAGCCCCCTGGCGGGGAACACTGAAGCTTCCTTT. Residues: CASSPLAGNTEASF.

This clonotype has ten or more counts. The chain recombines TRBV9 with TRBJ2-3; the match to TRBD2 covers 13 bases. The J segment lost 2 bases and the V segment lost 0 bases, leaving 12 bases of the junction unmatched. This CDR3 is 20 amino acids long. Germline V gene data show CDR1 as SGDLS and CDR2 as YYNGEE. The CDR3 here is CASSVAGRGLAGELTDTQYF. The CDR3 DNA reads as TGTGCCAGCAGCGTAGCCGGCCGAGGACTAGCGGGAGAGCTCACAGATACGCAGTATTTT.

This clonotype was observed many times. This chain links TRBV29-1 with TRBJ2-3, with TRBD1 matching over 8 bases. CDR1 is SQVTM, CDR2 ANQGSEA, per germline. The J segment lost 4 bases and the V segment lost 8 bases, leaving 14 bases of the junction unmatched. This CDR3 comprises 15 residues. CDR3 sequence: CSSQRADRVADTQYF. DNA of the CDR3: TGCAGCTCCCAAAGGGCGGACAGGGTCGCAGATACGCAGTATTTT.

The chain joins TRBV12-3 or TRBV12-4 to TRBJ2-5, with 7 bases aligning to TRBD1. CDR3 size: 15 residues. The trim removed 1 base at V and 5 bases at J, leaving 7 bases unmatched. In DNA form, the CDR3 reads TGTGCCAGCAGTTTAGGGTTAGGGGGCTTGGAGACCCAGTACTTC. Its protein is CASSLGLGGLETQYF.

This clonotype occurred many times. The gene calls are TRBV27 and TRBJ2-7; the D is unclear. From germline, CDR1 is MNHEY and CDR2 SMNVEV (reference sequence). Trimming removed 3 bases from V and 0 bases from J, with 9 bases in between. This CDR3 is 14 amino acids long. The CDR3 DNA follows: TGTGCCAGCAGTTTTGGATTTACCTCCTACGAGCAGTACTTC. Translated, it gives CASSFGFTSYEQYF.

This sequence joins TRBV7-8 and TRBJ2-3, with TRBD2 identical over 8 bases. J gave up 8 bases and V 7 bases, and 17 bases lay outside the gene matches. Germline-derived CDR1 and CDR2 are SGHVS and FQNEAQ. The CDR3 runs to 16 residues. CDR3 nucleotide sequence: TGTGCCAGCAACGCCCCGGGACTAGTGGGAGGGGGTACGCAGTATTTT. Its translation: CASNAPGLVGGGTQYF.

This clonotype was counted ten times or more. The gene calls are TRBV20-1 and TRBJ1-1; D ambiguous. This CDR3 region has 13 residues. CDR1 and CDR2 from the germline V gene are DFQATT and SNEGSKA (reference sequence). The V gene lost 6 bases and the J gene lost 6 bases, with 17 bases spanning the gap. The CDR3 region is CSARTFNWPEAFF. CDR3 nucleotide sequence: TGCAGTGCCCGCACATTCAATTGGCCTGAAGCTTTCTTT.

This clonotype was seen ten or more times. The gene calls are TRBV20-1 and TRBJ1-1; perhaps TRBD1 as D (5 bases). The V gene's germline CDR1 is DFQATT and CDR2 SNEGSKA (reference sequence). The CDR3 has 14 residues. The ends were cut back, 4 bases at V and 4 bases at J, with 16 bases in the middle. CDR3 sequence: CSAKIWGESTEAFF. Here the CDR3 DNA reads TGCAGTGCTAAGATTTGGGGGGAGAGCACTGAAGCTTTCTTT.

This clonotype has at least ten counts. The V gene is TRBV6-6, the J gene TRBJ2-7; tentatively, D is TRBD1 (5 bases). Trimming removed 8 bases at V and 3 bases at J, with 11 bases between. The CDR3 extends over 12 amino acids. Germline V gene data show CDR1 as MNHNY and CDR2 as SVGAGI (reference sequence). The CDR3 reads CASDQGDYEQYF. The CDR3 nucleotides read TGTGCCAGCGATCAGGGTGACTACGAGCAGTACTTC.

This clonotype was recorded many times. The chain recombines TRBV10-3 with TRBJ2-7, with a possible D match to TRBD2 (6 bases). Germline CDR1 is ENHRY and CDR2 is SYGVKD. This CDR3 has 13 residues. Trimming left V 3 bases short and J 7 bases short, with 13 bases between. The CDR3 reads CAISDRGATEQYF. The CDR3 DNA sequence: TGTGCCATCAGTGATCGCGGGGCGACGGAGCAGTACTTC.

This clonotype was found many times. The rearrangement links TRBV19 to TRBJ2-1, with 7 bases lining up with TRBD1. The V gene's germline CDR1 is LNHDA and CDR2 SQIVND (reference sequence). The J segment lost 5 bases and the V segment lost 2 bases, leaving 9 bases of the junction unmatched. The CDR3 is 16 amino acids. DNA for the CDR3: TGTGCCAGTAGTATAAGGTTCTGGGACAGTAACAATGAGCAGTTCTTC. Its translation: CASSIRFWDSNNEQFF. Filled out from reference TRBV19 and TRBJ2-1, the complete variable domain reads DGGITQSPKYLFRKEGQNVTLSCEQNLNHDAMYWYRQDPGQGLRLIYYSQIVNDFQKGDIAEGYSVSREKKESFPLTVTSAQKNPTAFYLCASSIRFWDSNNEQFFGPGTRLTVL.

This clonotype occurred many times. The chain links TRBV11-3 to TRBJ2-7, with D perhaps matching TRBD2 (6 bases). Trimming removed 5 bases from V and 7 bases from J, with 24 bases in between. Germline V lookup: CDR1 SGHNT, CDR2 YENEEA. The CDR3 covers 16 residues. In DNA form, the CDR3 reads TGTGCCAGCAGCATCGGGGGAGATGGGCTGTCCGGGGAGCAGTACTTC. As protein: CASSIGGDGLSGEQYF. The full variable domain, completed using reference TRBV11-3 and TRBJ2-7, is EAGVVQSPRYKIIEKKQPVAFWCNPISGHNTLYWYLQNLGQGPELLIRYENEEAVDDSQLPKDRFSAERLKGVDSTLKIQPAELGDSAVYLCASSIGGDGLSGEQYFGPGTRLTVT.

This clonotype was seen a few times. V is TRBV11-3 and J is TRBJ1-3, with TRBD1 matching 7 bases. The germline CDR1 and CDR2 sequences are SGHNT and YENEEA. This CDR3 is built from 12 residues. V was pared by 5 bases and J by 6 bases, with 1 base of the junction left unmatched. Here the CDR3 reads CASSQGENTIYF. CDR3 in DNA: TGTGCCAGCAGCCAGGGGGAAAACACCATATATTTT.

In this sample, this clonotype turned up a few times. The chain couples TRBV27 to TRBJ1-3; unclear D gene. Trimming removed 4 bases from V and 2 bases from J, with 0 bases in between. Per germline, CDR1 MNHEY and CDR2 SMNVEV (reference sequence). The CDR3 totals 11 residues. In DNA, the CDR3 is TGTGCCAGCAGTTCTGGAAACACCATATATTTT. It translates to CASSSGNTIYF.

Only a few counts were recorded for this clonotype. The chain is built from TRBV24-1 and TRBJ2-2; TRBD1 aligns across 10 bases. J gave up 6 bases and V 4 bases, and 7 bases lay outside the gene matches. The CDR3 runs 16 residues. Germline values: CDR1 KGHDR, CDR2 SFDVKD. CDR3 residues: CATSEWDRGVSGELFF. The CDR3 DNA reads as TGTGCCACCAGTGAGTGGGACAGGGGAGTTTCCGGGGAGCTGTTTTTT.

Ten or more counts support this clonotype. V usage is TRBV27 and J usage is TRBJ1-1, with D unresolved. The CDR3 extends over 15 amino acids. Trimming shortened V by 3 bases and J by 4 bases, and 15 bases separated the two germline ends. Germline values: CDR1 MNHEY, CDR2 SMNVEV (reference sequence). The CDR3 DNA reads as TGTGCCAGCAGTTTCGGTGGGCAGTGGGCCACTGAAGCTTTCTTT. Translating gives CASSFGGQWATEAFF.

In its sample, this clonotype was seen a few times. This may stem from a read error, because a much larger clone lies one nucleotide away. The chain has TRBV28 and TRBJ2-5; D tentatively fits TRBD1 or TRBD2 (6 bases each). CDR1 is MDHEN, CDR2 SYDVKM, per germline. CDR3 length equals 19 residues. The V end was cut by 2 bases, the J end by 2 bases, with 24 bases between. In nucleotides, the CDR3 is TGTGCCAGCAGTTTAGGGTCGCTGGGGAGGCCAAGGGGGCAAGAGACCCAGTACTTC. This gives the protein CASSLGSLGRPRGQETQYF. The full variable domain, completed using reference TRBV28 and TRBJ2-5, is DVKVTQSSRYLVKRTGEKVFLECVQDMDHENMFWYRQDPGLGLRLIYFSYDVKMKEKGDIPEGYSVSREKKERFSLILESASTNQTSMYLCASSLGSLGRPRGQETQYFGPGTRLLVL.

As for this clonotype: The junction differs from germline at one of its ends, possibly a read error. The CDR3 is CASSYLRKIAGGEQCF. CDR3 DNA sequence: TGTGCCAGCAGCTACCTCCGCAAAATAGCGGGAGGAGAGCAGTGCTTC. V gene TRBV5-6 combines with J gene TRBJ2-7, with 10 bases aligning to TRBD2. This CDR3 spans 16 amino acids. Germline CDR1 is SGHDT and CDR2 is YYEEEE.